This TCR beta chain came from a study of shared T cell receptors in the human thymus. A single count supports this clone. Produced via immunoSEQ multiplex PCR; TCRdb's table is partial and in-frame only. Of about 400,000 clones listed, around 95% are singletons. The sample was thymocytes. The receptor's source is a human donor.

The chain's CDR3 is CAIPEGTEAFF. CDR3 DNA sequence: TGTGCCATCCCCGAGGGAACTGAAGCTTTCTTT. The rearrangement joins TRBV6-1 to TRBJ1-1; D not certain. Germline V gene sequence: CDR1 MNHNS, CDR2 SASEGT. V was shortened by 10 bases and J by 5 bases, with 11 bases between the two germline ends. CDR3 size: 11 residues.